This T cell receptor (beta chain) stems from a study of blood T cell repertoires in COVID-19. The table came from immunoSEQ multiplex PCR; TCRdb's copy has only in-frame clones and leaves some out. The table shows 20,000 or so clones, with 70% to 90% occurring only once. V dropped 2 bases and J dropped 1 base, with 6 bases sitting between them. CDR1 is LNHNV, CDR2 YYDKDF, per germline (reference sequence). The CDR3 covers 13 residues. The rearrangement uses TRBV15 and TRBJ2-7; D gene uncertain. The clonotype comes from a man aged 50 to 60 with active COVID-19. Sample: peripheral blood. The CDR3 coding sequence is TGTGCCACCAGCAGATCCAGGTCCTACGAGCAGTACTTC. It encodes CATSRSRSYEQYF.